This T cell receptor (beta chain) was obtained from a study of T-cell reconstitution after alpha-beta-depleted transplantation in children. The V end lost 1 base, the J end lost 0 bases, and 12 bases lay between the germline ends. The CDR3 covers 16 residues. CDR1 and CDR2 from the germline V gene are MDHEN and SYDVKM. During its preparation, the TCRbeta library received unique molecular identifiers. A single record per CDR3 protein comes from TCRdb applying MiXCR to the PCR reads. The profile shows about 870,000 distinct CDR3 sequences, approximately 15% of them singletons. Study results and limitations: After transplant, at about two months, alpha-beta T cells were reportedly derived from several hundred expanded graft clones. It was surviving recipient T cells and thymic progenitors that gave some patients high TCRbeta diversity at day 60. The main origin of T-cell counts and diversity one year after transplant was newly produced T cells.

This clonotype was observed many times. Its antigen is undetermined. This receptor was obtained from a male patient aged 5 to 17 who had a stem cell transplant for acute lymphoblastic leukemia, so the T cells may come from the graft donor. V usage is TRBV28 and J usage is TRBJ1-1; D gene uncertain. This sample comprised PBMCs, mostly from graft donor cells, obtained 360 days after TCRalphabeta/CD19-depleted stem cell transplant. The DNA of the CDR3 is TGTGCCAGCAGTTTATATTCCGGGGATATGAACACTGAAGCTTTCTTT. Its translation: CASSLYSGDMNTEAFF. The full variable domain, in which reference TRBV28 and TRBJ1-1 provide the parts outside the CDR3, is DVKVTQSSRYLVKRTGEKVFLECVQDMDHENMFWYRQDPGLGLRLIYFSYDVKMKEKGDIPEGYSVSREKKERFSLILESASTNQTSMYLCASSLYSGDMNTEAFFGQGTRLTVV.